This T cell receptor (delta chain) was captured in a study of gamma-delta T cells after stem cell transplantation. CDR3 length: 17 amino acids. Germline V CDR1 and CDR2: GEAIGNYY, EKD. Trimming at V came to 0 bases and at J to 1 base, leaving 5 bases not matched to a gene. Judged by abundance, this clone is large. This sample includes further DNA sequences coding for the same CDR3. TCRdb processed the RT-PCR reads again with the CATT caller. Of about 1,400 delta-chain clones listed, 9.5% to 15% are singletons. This TCR came from a human donor. It is not recorded whose cells these are; they may come from a transplant donor. This rearrangement joins TRDV2 to TRDJ2, with 9 bases fitting TRDD3. Sequences were obtained from gamma-delta T cells. CDR3 region: CACDTLGDPDLTAQLFF. The CDR3 bases are TGTGCCTGTGACACCCTGGGGGATCCGGATTTGACAGCACAACTCTTCTTT.